These T cell receptor beta chains were read from a single sample in a study of T cell responses to AZD1222 COVID-19 vaccine. Libraries were prepared by immunoSEQ multiplex PCR; TCRdb keeps only in-frame clonotypes and omits some of them. The sample has more than 100,000 clones, roughly 87% seen once. The source material was peripheral blood, sampled on day 0 of AZD1222 vaccination. The receptors derive from an adult in good health. CDR3s include the opening cysteine and the closing phenylalanine or tryptophan. The order of the fields is J gene, clone size, CDR3 length, V gene, D gene, CDR3 DNA, CDR3 protein. The D gene is left open where the match is weak. A row's size may be missing; if present it is once, few, many or a size class.

TRBJ1-6 | . | 16 | TRBV28 | . | TGTGCCAGCAGAAATTCAGGGGCCTCCTATAATTCACCCCTCCACTTT | CASRNSGASYNSPLHF
TRBJ2-1 | . | 19 | TRBV7-8 | TRBD1 | TGTGCCAGCAGCTCCCCCGGGACAGGTCCCCAAAGCTCCTACAATGAGCAGTTCTTC | CASSSPGTGPQSSYNEQFF
TRBJ2-6 | . | 18 | TRBV27 | . | TGTGCCAGCAGTTTATACCCCCCTCGGGGGGCCGGGGCCAACGTCCTGACTTTC | CASSLYPPRGAGANVLTF
TRBJ2-7 | . | 21 | TRBV10-1 | TRBD1 | TGCGCCAGCAGGAGGGATCGGGGACAGGGGGCGAGGGGCCCAGAAAACCACGAGCAGTACTTC | CASRRDRGQGARGPENHEQYF
TRBJ2-2 | . | 14 | TRBV6-5 | . | TGTGCCAGCCGGGCCCCCCAGTACACCGGGGAGCTGTTTTTT | CASRAPQYTGELFF
TRBJ2-3 | . | 17 | TRBV23-1 | TRBD2 | TGCGCCAGCAGTCAACGTCTAGCGGGGATGTTGGCAGATACGCAGTATTTT | CASSQRLAGMLADTQYF
TRBJ1-1 | . | 15 | TRBV5-1 | TRBD1 | TGCGCCAGCAGCTTACAGACAGGGAGGACCACTGAAGCTTTCTTT | CASSLQTGRTTEAFF
TRBJ2-1 | . | 13 | TRBV28 | . | TGTGCCAGCAGTTCACGCATCGGCAATGAGCAGTTCTTC | CASSSRIGNEQFF
TRBJ1-2 | . | 13 | TRBV28 | . | TGTGCCAGCAGCCCCGACATGGCCTGGGGCTACACCTTC | CASSPDMAWGYTF
TRBJ2-2 | once | 17 | TRBV28 | . | TGTGCCAGCACGCCCCCGAGGGCAGGTCCTAACACCGGGGAGCTGTTTTTT | CASTPPRAGPNTGELFF
TRBJ1-4 | . | 13 | TRBV18 | . | TGTGCCAGCTCTATGGAAAACAATGAAAAACTGTTTTTT | CASSMENNEKLFF
TRBJ1-6 | . | 17 | TRBV5-1 | TRBD1 | TGCGCCAGCAGCCTTTACAGGGGTCCCCTTGGGAATTCACCCCTCCACTTT | CASSLYRGPLGNSPLHF
TRBJ2-1 | . | 15 | TRBV18 | . | TGTGCCAGCTCACCAAGTGAAGGGGGCTACAATGAGCAGTTCTTC | CASSPSEGGYNEQFF
TRBJ1-4 | . | 14 | TRBV7-9 | . | TGTGCCAGCAGCTGGACCCAGCTCGAAGAAAAACTGTTTTTT | CASSWTQLEEKLFF
TRBJ2-2 | . | 15 | TRBV11-1 | TRBD1 | TGTGCCAGCAGCAGGGGACAGCTAGGGACCGGGGAGCTGTTTTTT | CASSRGQLGTGELFF
TRBJ2-1 | . | 16 | TRBV19 | . | TGTGCCAGTAGTCCACTAAGCGCGAGCTCCTACAATGAGCAGTTCTTC | CASSPLSASSYNEQFF
TRBJ2-3 | few | 14 | TRBV6-5 | . | TGTGCCAGCAGGGGTGGGATCAGCACAGATACGCAGTATTTT | CASRGGISTDTQYF
TRBJ2-3 | . | 13 | TRBV5-5 | . | TGTGCCAGCAGCTTGGGGGGCATCGATACGCAGTATTTT | CASSLGGIDTQYF
TRBJ1-1 | . | 14 | TRBV4-1 | . | TGCGCCAGCAGCCAGCCAGGGAGGCTCGCTGAAGCTTTCTTT | CASSQPGRLAEAFF
TRBJ2-7 | few | 14 | TRBV30 | . | TGTGCCTGGAGTGTTACGCAGGGGAACTACGAGCAGTACTTC | CAWSVTQGNYEQYF
TRBJ2-7 | . | 17 | TRBV28 | TRBD2 | TGTGCCAGCAGTCCCTCGGGAGGGGCTAGGAGCTCCTACGAGCAGTACTTC | CASSPSGGARSSYEQYF
TRBJ2-5 | . | 15 | TRBV5-1 | . | TGCGCCAGCAGCTTGGAAGTCGGCGGCGGAGAGACCCAGTACTTC | CASSLEVGGGETQYF
TRBJ1-4 | . | 15 | TRBV24-1 | TRBD1 | TGTGCCACCAGTGAACTGGACAGGGGACGAGAAAAACTGTTTTTT | CATSELDRGREKLFF
TRBJ2-7 | . | 15 | TRBV5-5 | . | TGTGCCAGCAGCTTGTATCTCCAGGGCTCCTACGAGCAGTACTTC | CASSLYLQGSYEQYF
TRBJ1-1 | . | 13 | TRBV9 | . | TGTGCCAGCAGCGTAGGGTCGGGCACTGAAGCTTTCTTT | CASSVGSGTEAFF
TRBJ1-1 | once | 11 | TRBV7-9 | . | TGTGCCAGCAGGGGGCTAACTGAAGCTTTCTTT | CASRGLTEAFF
TRBJ1-6 | . | 14 | TRBV13 | . | TGTGCCAGCAGCTTACGCGGGGGCCTTTTTACCCTCCACTTT | CASSLRGGLFTLHF
TRBJ2-1 | . | 12 | TRBV4-2 | TRBD2 | TGTGCCAGCAGCCAGACGGGGGGGCCGGGGTTCTTC | CASSQTGGPGFF
TRBJ1-5 | . | 15 | TRBV6-5 | TRBD1 | TGTGCCAGCAGCTGGGGACAGGGGGCACGGCAGCCCCAGCATTTT | CASSWGQGARQPQHF
TRBJ2-2 | . | 16 | TRBV11-2 | TRBD1 | TGTGCCAGCAGCTCACAGGGGCCGGGGTTCGCCGGGGAGCTGTTTTTT | CASSSQGPGFAGELFF
TRBJ1-3 | few | 17 | TRBV9 | TRBD1 | TGTGCCAGCAGCGTCGGTACAGGGGGAGGCTCTGGAAACACCATATATTTT | CASSVGTGGGSGNTIYF
TRBJ1-4 | . | 15 | TRBV5-1 | . | TGCGCCAGCAGCGATCCGACAGGAACGAATGAAAAACTGTTTTTT | CASSDPTGTNEKLFF
TRBJ2-7 | . | 14 | TRBV3-1/TRBV3-2 | . | TGTGCCAGCAGTCTCTATACAGGGCCCTACGAGCAGTACTTC | CASSLYTGPYEQYF
TRBJ2-2 | . | 13 | TRBV14 | . | TGTGCCAGCAGACCGGGACCCACCGGGGAGCTGTTTTTT | CASRPGPTGELFF
TRBJ1-4 | . | 15 | TRBV18 | . | TGTGCCAGCTCACCTTTCCGGGAGATTAATGAAAAACTGTTTTTT | CASSPFREINEKLFF
TRBJ2-7 | . | 14 | TRBV19 | . | TGTGCCACCCGTGAAACCCAAAGCTCCTACGAGCAGTACTTC | CATRETQSSYEQYF
TRBJ1-1 | . | 14 | TRBV7-9 | TRBD1 | TGTGCCAGCAGCCCATCAGGGGGTAGAAATGAAGCTTTCTTT | CASSPSGGRNEAFF
TRBJ2-7 | . | 12 | TRBV5-1 | . | TGCGCCAGCAGCTTGGGCGGGCGGGAGCAGTACTTC | CASSLGGREQYF
TRBJ1-6 | . | 16 | TRBV5-6 | . | TGTGCCAGCAGCGCCAGGGAGTGGTACTACAATTCACCCCTCCACTTT | CASSAREWYYNSPLHF
TRBJ2-3 | . | 16 | TRBV19 | . | TGTGCCAGTAGTACTCTGGCGGAACCTAGCACAGATACGCAGTATTTT | CASSTLAEPSTDTQYF
TRBJ1-3 | . | 15 | TRBV4-1 | . | TGCGCCAGCAGCCAAGATTTTGGATATGGAAACACCATATATTTT | CASSQDFGYGNTIYF
TRBJ1-2 | . | 16 | TRBV7-8 | TRBD1 | TGTGCCAGCTCGGTCCTTCTACGACAGGGGGCTTTTGGCTACACCTTC | CASSVLLRQGAFGYTF
TRBJ2-3 | few | 14 | TRBV10-3 | TRBD2 | TGTGCCATCAGTAAAGCGGGGGCGGGTGATACGCAGTATTTT | CAISKAGAGDTQYF
TRBJ2-2 | . | 14 | TRBV6-2/TRBV6-3 | . | TGTGCCAGCAGTTATCGGCCAAATACCGGGGAGCTGTTTTTT | CASSYRPNTGELFF
TRBJ1-5 | . | 14 | TRBV6-2/TRBV6-3 | . | TGTGCCAGCAGTTATGGGATTGCTCATCAGCCCCAGCATTTT | CASSYGIAHQPQHF
TRBJ2-7 | . | 13 | TRBV27 | . | TGTGCCAGCAGTAGGGGCCCGGGCTACGAGCAGTACTTC | CASSRGPGYEQYF
TRBJ1-1 | . | 13 | TRBV9 | . | TGTGCCAGCAGCCCCGGGGGGAACACTGAAGCTTTCTTT | CASSPGGNTEAFF
TRBJ2-2 | . | 15 | TRBV7-3 | . | TGTGCCAGCAGCTTGGGACCTCTGAACACCGGGGAGCTGTTTTTT | CASSLGPLNTGELFF
TRBJ2-3 | . | 13 | TRBV7-2 | . | TGTGCCAGCAGCTTCTGGAGCACAGATACGCAGTATTTT | CASSFWSTDTQYF
TRBJ2-5 | . | 13 | TRBV12-3/TRBV12-4 | . | TGTGCCAGCAGTTTCTTGGCTCAAGAGACCCAGTACTTC | CASSFLAQETQYF
TRBJ1-2 | . | 17 | TRBV4-3 | . | TGCGCCAGCAGCCACGCAACAACAGGGTTTGAGAGCTATGGCTACACCTTC | CASSHATTGFESYGYTF
TRBJ2-5 | . | 10 | TRBV20-1 | . | TGCAGTGCTAGTGAGGGGACCCAGTACTTC | CSASEGTQYF
TRBJ2-2 | . | 17 | TRBV5-6 | TRBD2 | TGTGCCAGCAGCTTGGCCAAACGGGAGGGATTCACCGGGGAGCTGTTTTTT | CASSLAKREGFTGELFF
TRBJ1-1 | . | 16 | TRBV27 | . | TGTGCCAGCAGTTTATCGGTCCACTCACGGTACACTGAAGCTTTCTTT | CASSLSVHSRYTEAFF
TRBJ1-1 | . | 14 | TRBV18 | . | TGTGCCAGCTCACCCGAGGAGGGGAGCGCTGAAGCTTTCTTT | CASSPEEGSAEAFF
TRBJ1-1 | . | 15 | TRBV19 | . | TGTGCCAGTAGTATAATCCCAGGGATAAAGACTGAAGCTTTCTTT | CASSIIPGIKTEAFF
TRBJ1-3 | once | 16 | TRBV9 | . | TGTGCCAGCAGCACCTCGACGGGGGGCAGTGGAAACACCATATATTTT | CASSTSTGGSGNTIYF
TRBJ2-2 | . | 12 | TRBV6-5 | TRBD2 | TGTGCCACGACTAGCAACACCGGGGAGCTGTTTTTT | CATTSNTGELFF